A selection of T cell receptor beta chains follows, all from one sample in a study of blood T cells in healthy people across ages. TCRdb recomputed calls from the 5' RACE reads with MiXCR, one row per CDR3 protein. The repertoire has about 510,000 distinct CDR3 sequences, about 29% of them found once; the top ten carry 3.6%. This sample was shared with a second study, whose subject was T cells of mothers and their children.

Sequences were obtained from blood. All receptors come from a boy aged 2 to 9 in good health. Both conserved end residues are part of each CDR3. Each record gives: CDR3 DNA, CDR3 protein, V gene, J gene, D gene, clone size. D genes are given only for firm matches. For some rows the clone size is stated as once, few or many, or as a class when expanded; others skip it.

DNA: TGTGCCAGCAGTCCCGCGAGCGGGCGAAAACTGTTTTTT
CDR3: CASSPASGRKLFF
V: TRBV27
J: TRBJ1-4
D: .
size: .

DNA: TGTGCCAGCCCTCCCGCGGACAGGGTAGCCAAAAACATTCAGTACTTC
CDR3: CASPPADRVAKNIQYF
V: TRBV6-5
J: TRBJ2-4
D: TRBD1
size: .

DNA: TGTGCCAGCAGCCCAGCCCCGGGACTAGCGGGATTTAGCCCTGGTGGGGCCAACGTCCTGACTTTC
CDR3: CASSPAPGLAGFSPGGANVLTF
V: TRBV11-2
J: TRBJ2-6
D: TRBD2
size: once

DNA: TGCGCCAGCAGCCATCTCAGTGGAGGGGGCTTTGAGACCCAGTACTTC
CDR3: CASSHLSGGGFETQYF
V: TRBV4-1
J: TRBJ2-5
D: .
size: .

DNA: TGTGCCAGCAGGATGGCAGGGGGCTTAGGTCAGCCCCAGCATTTT
CDR3: CASRMAGGLGQPQHF
V: TRBV6-5
J: TRBJ1-5
D: TRBD1
size: few

DNA: TGTGCCAGCGGAGGACCGGGTCTCGGCTCTGCAACTAATGAAAAACTGTTTTTT
CDR3: CASGGPGLGSATNEKLFF
V: TRBV19
J: TRBJ1-4
D: .
size: .

DNA: TGTGCCAGCACCTTTCGCGGGGGTAAAGTCTGGGAGCTGTTTTTT
CDR3: CASTFRGGKVWELFF
V: TRBV11-1
J: TRBJ2-2
D: TRBD2
size: .

DNA: TGTGCCACCATGGGACAGGGGGACACCGGGGAGCTGTTTTTT
CDR3: CATMGQGDTGELFF
V: TRBV24-1
J: TRBJ2-2
D: TRBD1
size: .

DNA: TGTGCCAGCAGTGGGGACAGGGGGATAGCTTTCTTT
CDR3: CASSGDRGIAFF
V: TRBV2
J: TRBJ1-1
D: TRBD1
size: .

DNA: TGTGCCAGCAGCGTAAATTCAGGGCGGGAGCGGGACGGGGAGCTGTTTTTT
CDR3: CASSVNSGRERDGELFF
V: TRBV9
J: TRBJ2-2
D: TRBD2
size: .